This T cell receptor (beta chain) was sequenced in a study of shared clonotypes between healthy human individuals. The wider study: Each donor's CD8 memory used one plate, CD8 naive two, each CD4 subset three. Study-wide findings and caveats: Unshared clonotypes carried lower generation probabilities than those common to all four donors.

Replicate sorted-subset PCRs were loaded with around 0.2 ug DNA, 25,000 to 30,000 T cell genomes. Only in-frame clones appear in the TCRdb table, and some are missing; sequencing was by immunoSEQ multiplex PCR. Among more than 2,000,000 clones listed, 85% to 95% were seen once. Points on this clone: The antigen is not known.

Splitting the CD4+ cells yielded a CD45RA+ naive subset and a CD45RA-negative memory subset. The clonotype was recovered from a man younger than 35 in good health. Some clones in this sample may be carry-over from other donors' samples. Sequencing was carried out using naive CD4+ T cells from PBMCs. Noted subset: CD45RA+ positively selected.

CDR3 nucleotide sequence: TGTGCCAGCAGGGGAGATCTAGGGGCCGGGGAGCTGTTTTTT. This gives the protein CASRGDLGAGELFF. The rearrangement joins TRBV2 to TRBJ2-2, with D perhaps TRBD1 or TRBD2 (5 bases each). Germline lookup yields CDR1 SNHLY and CDR2 FYNNEI. CDR3 length: 14 amino acids. The ends were cut back, 6 bases at V and 6 bases at J, with 14 bases in the middle.